The 28 T cell receptor beta chains below were found in one sample sequenced in a study of brain T cells in children with intractable seizures (dated by TCRdb to the early 2020s). The receptor library was made with the immunoSEQ multiplex PCR assay. The source is immuneACCESS, and TCRdb retained only in-frame sequences with V and J called. Part of the clones is not carried over; for the studies checked, unresolved V genes explain less than half of this, and the remainder is unexplained. The sample records about 340,000 clones, over 90% of which are singletons. The ten largest clones add up to around 6% of the sample. In the paper's terms, the time point label means: blood from clinic visit 5 months post-surgery; TSC patient then seizure free. This specimen was peripheral blood, taken 4 to 5 months after surgery. The origin of the receptors is a boy younger than two with tuberous sclerosis and intractable seizures.

The rearrangement joins TRBV9 to TRBJ1-2; D unclear. The length of the CDR3 is 14 residues. V was pared by 4 bases and J by 5 bases, with 15 bases between. Germline V gene data show CDR1 as SGDLS and CDR2 as YYNGEE. This chain's CDR3 is CASSYDPMAYGYTF. In DNA form, the CDR3 reads TGTGCCAGCAGCTATGACCCTATGGCGTATGGCTACACCTTC.

The genes are TRBV5-4 and TRBJ2-7; D not resolved. With 1 base removed from V and 2 bases from J, the gap between germline ends came to 10 bases. The CDR3 consists of 14 residues. Germline V lookup: CDR1 SGHNT, CDR2 YYREEE (reference sequence). The CDR3 nucleotides read TGTGCCAGCAGCTTGCTTCCAGGACCCTACGAGCAGTACTTC. Translated, it gives CASSLLPGPYEQYF.

The rearrangement joins TRBV30 to TRBJ1-4; tentatively, D is TRBD1 (5 bases). V gave up 3 bases and J gave up 8 bases, with 19 bases separating them. The germline V gene encodes CDR1 GTSNPN and CDR2 SVGIG (reference sequence). The CDR3 is 15 residues long. CDR3 DNA sequence: TGTGCCTGGAGCGCGGGGACGGGGATGGGAGAAAAACTGTTTTTT. Its protein product is CAWSAGTGMGEKLFF. Variable domain in full (rest from reference TRBV30 and TRBJ1-4): SQTIHQWPATLVQPVGSPLSLECTVEGTSNPNLYWYRQAAGRGLQLLFYSVGIGQISSEVPQNLSASRPQDRQFILSSKKLLLSDSGFYLCAWSAGTGMGEKLFFGSGTQLSVL.

This clone has a handful of counts. The V gene is TRBV2, the J gene TRBJ1-1; D perhaps matches TRBD1 (6 bases). Trimming removed 3 bases at V and 3 bases at J, with 14 bases between. From germline, CDR1 is SNHLY and CDR2 FYNNEI. This CDR3 is built from 15 residues. The CDR3 reads CASSDVDRKDTEAFF. CDR3 DNA sequence: TGTGCCAGCAGTGATGTGGACAGAAAAGACACTGAAGCTTTCTTT.

V usage is TRBV9 and J usage is TRBJ1-6; 7 bases align to TRBD1. CDR1 is SGDLS and CDR2 is YYNGEE in the germline V gene. Trimming took 3 bases from V and 9 from J; bases not matched to a gene: 3. The CDR3 spans 13 residues. DNA of the CDR3: TGTGCCAGCAGCGGTGGGACAGCTTCACCCCTCCACTTT. Translation: CASSGGTASPLHF.

The rearrangement joins TRBV28 to TRBJ2-7; tentatively, D is TRBD1 (6 bases). Germline-derived CDR1 and CDR2 are MDHEN and SYDVKM. The CDR3 extends over 17 amino acids. With 5 bases removed from V and 0 bases from J, the gap between germline ends came to 20 bases. CDR3 amino acids: CASSTHFLRGNSYEQYF. In DNA form, the CDR3 reads TGTGCCAGCAGTACCCATTTCCTTAGGGGGAACTCCTACGAGCAGTACTTC.

The chain uses TRBV12-2 and TRBJ2-7; the D call in the table, TRBD2, was not verified against the DNA. TRBV12-2 is a known pseudogene. The CDR3 is 17 amino acids. CDR3 DNA sequence: TGTGCAAGTCGCTCGATGCTCACTAGCGGGGGGGCCCACGAGCAGTACTTC. It is translated as CASRSMLTSGGAHEQYF.

This chain links TRBV9 with TRBJ2-5; TRBD2 agrees at 10 bases. Germline V lookup: CDR1 SGDLS, CDR2 YYNGEE. J was trimmed by 4 bases and V by 2 bases; bases with no gene match: 8. CDR3 size: 16 residues. For the CDR3, the DNA is TGTGCCAGCAGCGTTTCCGCTCTAGCGGGAGTAGAGACCCAGTACTTC. Amino acids: CASSVSALAGVETQYF.

This sequence joins TRBV20-1 and TRBJ2-1; no definite D call. The CDR3 is made up of 11 amino acids. Trimming pared 6 bases from V and 7 bases from J, leaving 10 bases between. Germline assignment: CDR1 DFQATT and CDR2 SNEGSKA (reference sequence). In nucleotides, the CDR3 is TGCAGTGCCGGAGCCGCTAATGAGCAGTTCTTC. It encodes CSAGAANEQFF.

V usage is TRBV4-1 and J usage is TRBJ2-3, with D perhaps TRBD2 (6 bases). The CDR3 runs to 15 residues. V lost 4 bases to trimming and J lost 1 base, with 12 bases between them. The V gene's germline CDR1 is MGHRA and CDR2 YSYEKL. The CDR3 nucleotides are TGCGCCAGCAGCCCTCTATGGAGGGGCACAGATACGCAGTATTTT. It codes for CASSPLWRGTDTQYF.

V usage is TRBV7-9 and J usage is TRBJ2-2; weak D call: TRBD2 (5 bases). The germline gives CDR1 SEHNR, CDR2 FQNEAQ (reference sequence). Trimming removed 5 bases at V and 0 bases at J, with 13 bases between. This CDR3 spans 16 amino acids. CDR3 DNA sequence: TGTGCCAGCAGCCTCCTGAGCGGTCCGAACACCGGGGAGCTGTTTTTT. Translation: CASSLLSGPNTGELFF. Filled out from reference TRBV7-9 and TRBJ2-2, the complete variable domain reads DTGVSQNPRHKITKRGQNVTFRCDPISEHNRLYWYRQTLGQGPEFLTYFQNEAQLEKSRLLSDRFSAERPKGSFSTLEIQRTEQGDSAMYLCASSLLSGPNTGELFFGEGSRLTVL.

The chain has TRBV19 and TRBJ2-3, with 8 bases identical to TRBD2. This CDR3 spans 14 amino acids. V shed 8 bases and J 4 bases; nucleotides not matched to a gene: 8. Germline CDR1 reads LNHDA; CDR2 reads SQIVND (reference sequence). The CDR3 reads CASSLAGGADTQYF. CDR3 bases: TGTGCCAGTTCCTTGGCGGGAGGTGCAGATACGCAGTATTTT.

The V call is TRBV7-6, the J call TRBJ2-1; maybe TRBD2 (6 bases). Germline CDR1 reads SGHVS; CDR2 reads FNYEAQ. The CDR3 has 17 amino acids. The V end lost 2 bases, the J end lost 5 bases, and 19 bases lay between the germline ends. CDR3 amino acids: CASSLLGGLRGDNEQFF. The CDR3 nucleotides are TGTGCCAGCAGCTTATTGGGGGGACTTAGAGGGGACAATGAGCAGTTCTTC.

The chain has TRBV5-1 and TRBJ2-1; TRBD1 matches at 9 bases. The CDR3 sequence is 15 residues long. Unmatched junction bases numbered 7, after V lost 3 bases and J lost 6 bases. Germline CDR1 is SGHRS and CDR2 is YFSETQ. The CDR3 sequence is CASSSRTGEINEQFF. The CDR3 bases are TGCGCCAGCAGCTCCCGGACAGGGGAGATCAATGAGCAGTTCTTC. The variable domain in full, with the rest retrieved from reference TRBV5-1 and TRBJ2-1, is KAGVTQTPRYLIKTRGQQVTLSCSPISGHRSVSWYQQTPGQGLQFLFEYFSETQRNKGNFPGRFSGRQFSNSRSEMNVSTLELGDSALYLCASSSRTGEINEQFFGPGTRLTVL.

This chain uses TRBV19 with TRBJ1-5; a weak D match, TRBD1 (6 bases). With 3 bases removed from V and 7 bases from J, the gap between germline ends came to 22 bases. Germline V gives CDR1 LNHDA, CDR2 SQIVND (reference sequence). The CDR3 has 17 residues. This CDR3 is CASSMAPLHRAGQPQHF. CDR3 in DNA: TGTGCCAGTAGTATGGCCCCACTCCACAGGGCCGGGCAGCCCCAGCATTTT.

The chain links TRBV11-1 to TRBJ2-2; D gene ambiguous. Trimming took 5 bases from V and 8 from J, leaving 6 bases between them. This CDR3 contains 11 residues. Germline-derived CDR1 and CDR2 are SGHAT and FQDESV (reference sequence). CDR3 sequence: CASSPRGELFF. CDR3 coding DNA: TGTGCCAGCAGCCCTAGGGGGGAGCTGTTTTTT.

J is TRBJ2-7 and V is TRBV13, with D tentatively TRBD1 or TRBD2 (5 bases each). With 2 bases removed from V and 0 bases from J, the gap between germline ends came to 11 bases. Germline V gives CDR1 PRHDT, CDR2 FYEKMQ (reference sequence). The length of the CDR3 is 15 residues. CDR3 region: CASSLTSGTSYEQYF. The CDR3 DNA reads TGTGCCAGCAGCTTAACCTCAGGGACCTCCTACGAGCAGTACTTC. The whole variable domain, remainder taken from reference TRBV13 and TRBJ2-7, is AAGVIQSPRHLIKEKRETATLKCYPIPRHDTVYWYQQGPGQDPQFLISFYEKMQSDKGSIPDRFSAQQFSDYHSELNMSSLELGDSALYFCASSLTSGTSYEQYFGPGTRLTVT.

CDR3 bases: TGTGCCTGGAGTACCCGGACAGGCATTAATGAAAAACTGTTTTTT. Protein product: CAWSTRTGINEKLFF. This chain joins TRBV30 and TRBJ1-4, with 7 bases aligning to TRBD1. Germline lookup yields CDR1 GTSNPN and CDR2 SVGIG (reference sequence). The CDR3 loop spans 15 amino acids. With 2 bases clipped from V and 4 bases from J, the junction kept 7 bases outside the gene matches.

The chain has TRBV19 and TRBJ1-5; TRBD1 might be the D (5 bases). Trimming stripped 6 bases from V and 5 bases from J, with 26 bases between. Germline loops: CDR1 LNHDA, CDR2 SQIVND (reference sequence). The CDR3 spans 18 residues. The CDR3: CASSSPRSGVRDDQPQHF. The CDR3 bases are TGTGCCAGTAGCTCCCCCAGGAGTGGGGTCAGGGATGATCAGCCCCAGCATTTT.

This chain uses TRBV19 with TRBJ2-3; D remains ambiguous. The CDR3 consists of 11 residues. Germline assignment: CDR1 LNHDA and CDR2 SQIVND (reference sequence). Trimming took 8 bases from V and 0 from J, leaving 3 bases between them. The CDR3 DNA reads as TGTGCCAGTTGTAGCACAGATACGCAGTATTTT. The encoded protein is CASCSTDTQYF.

The chain joins TRBV20-1 to TRBJ1-2; D unclear. Germline V gives CDR1 DFQATT, CDR2 SNEGSKA (reference sequence). CDR3 length: 11 amino acids. V lost 7 bases to trimming and J lost 4 bases, with 10 bases between them. The CDR3 region has the DNA TGCAGTGAGCAGGAGGGCTATGGCTACACCTTC. Translation gives CSEQEGYGYTF.

The chain is built from TRBV7-6 and TRBJ2-1; 8 bases are shared with TRBD2. The ends lost 5 bases at V and 0 bases at J; junction bases unmatched: 9. In germline, CDR1 is SGHVS, CDR2 FNYEAQ. This CDR3 contains 17 residues. The CDR3 coding sequence is TGTGCCAGCAGCCGCGGGGGGCCCTTGAGCTCCTACAATGAGCAGTTCTTC. This sequence encodes CASSRGGPLSSYNEQFF.

This clone was seen only once. The CDR3 spells CASSSGFSYEQYF. CDR3 bases: TGTGCCAGCAGTTCAGGGTTCTCCTACGAGCAGTACTTC. The V and J genes are TRBV6-5 and TRBJ2-7, with D possibly TRBD1 on 5 matching bases. V lost 4 bases and J lost 0, with 7 bases in between. The CDR3 runs to 13 residues. The germline V gene encodes CDR1 MNHEY and CDR2 SVGAGI.

This clone was observed once. The chain combines TRBV6-5 with TRBJ2-3; TRBD1 is a possible D gene (5 bases). The CDR3 length is 13 residues. The germline V gene encodes CDR1 MNHEY and CDR2 SVGAGI. Trimming pared 6 bases from V and 2 bases from J, leaving 9 bases between. The CDR3 protein is CASRDSYTDTQYF. CDR3 in DNA: TGTGCCAGCAGAGACAGTTACACAGATACGCAGTATTTT.

CDR3 in amino acids: CASKQGVETQYF. The CDR3, as DNA: TGTGCCAGTAAACAGGGGGTAGAGACCCAGTACTTC. The rearrangement joins TRBV2 to TRBJ2-5, with TRBD1 identical over 8 bases. This CDR3 contains 12 residues. J lost 4 bases, V lost 9 bases, and 4 bases had no gene match. Germline CDR1 is SNHLY and CDR2 is FYNNEI.

The V call is TRBV24-1, the J call TRBJ1-2; unclear D gene. V dropped 2 bases and J dropped 8 bases, with 14 bases sitting between them. CDR1 KGHDR and CDR2 SFDVKD come from the germline V gene. The CDR3 consists of 14 residues. The CDR3 nucleotides are TGTGCCACCAGTGATTCGAGACCCACGAGAGGCTACACCTTC. Translating it yields CATSDSRPTRGYTF.

This chain connects TRBV6-5 to TRBJ2-7; D remains ambiguous. The CDR3 covers 15 residues. Per germline, CDR1 MNHEY and CDR2 SVGAGI. The ends were cut back, 4 bases at V and 2 bases at J, with 15 bases in the middle. This chain's CDR3 is CASSSYQTPTYEQYF. DNA for the CDR3: TGTGCCAGCAGTTCCTACCAGACACCCACCTACGAGCAGTACTTC.

The chain combines TRBV5-4 with TRBJ2-1, with TRBD2 matching over 9 bases. Germline V gene sequence: CDR1 SGHNT, CDR2 YYREEE (reference sequence). The CDR3 has 15 residues. Trimming cost V 2 bases and J 5 bases; bases outside gene matches: 5. Written as DNA, the CDR3 is TGTGCCAGCAGCTTTACGACTAGCGGAAACAATGAGCAGTTCTTC. Protein product: CASSFTTSGNNEQFF.